This T cell receptor beta chain originates from a study of blood T cell repertoires in COVID-19. Across the whole study: In each case, the material was cDNA or gDNA derived from T cells, B-cell-depleted T cells, or PBMCs.

In the original processing: From reference gene primer amplification, estimates of nucleated cell counts were derived. Data came from immunoSEQ multiplex PCR; TCRdb stores just in-frame clones and leaves some out. D and trimming come from the DNA, and the V and J calls and clone size come from that table. The sample consists of several thousand clones, around 90% of them appearing once. Trimming cost V 2 bases and J 5 bases; bases outside gene matches: 3. This CDR3 has 14 amino acids. Germline V CDR1 and CDR2: MNHNS, SASEGT. Sequenced input: peripheral blood. This receptor was obtained from a man in his fifties or sixties with acute or convalescent COVID-19. The chain carries TRBV6-1 and TRBJ1-5; TRBD1 agrees at 7 bases. The CDR3 nucleotides read TGTGCCAGCAGTGAATTAGGGGGCGATCAGCCCCAGCATTTT. It yields the protein CASSELGGDQPQHF.